Listed below are T cell receptor beta chains from one sample, sequenced in a study of blood T cell repertoires in COVID-19. Sequenced by immunoSEQ multiplex PCR; TCRdb stores in-frame clones only, minus some. The sample has about 73,000 clones, approximately 77% seen once. The sequencing sample was made of peripheral blood. The source is a man between 65 and 85 years old with COVID-19, enrolled during active disease. Both conserved end residues are part of each CDR3. Each record gives: J gene, V gene, clone size, D gene, CDR3 protein, CDR3 DNA. A D gene is named only where the DNA matches it firmly. Expanded clones get a size class; other rows say once, few or many, or leave the size out.

TRBJ1-2 TRBV28 NA NA CASSRRGGAFYGYTF TGTGCCAGCAGTCGAAGGGGGGGCGCGTTCTATGGCTACACCTTC
TRBJ2-5 TRBV9 NA NA CASSVVEWETQYF TGTGCCAGCAGCGTAGTGGAGTGGGAGACCCAGTACTTC
TRBJ1-5 TRBV6-4 NA NA CASSDPGLVSNQPQHF TGTGCCAGCAGTGACCCGGGACTCGTAAGCAATCAGCCCCAGCATTTT
TRBJ1-1 TRBV18 NA TRBD1 CASSQTGTGVAEAFF TGTGCCAGCTCACAGACCGGGACAGGGGTAGCTGAAGCTTTCTTT
TRBJ1-3 TRBV5-1 NA NA CASRLDRGNTIYF TGCGCCAGCAGACTCGACAGGGGAAACACCATATATTTT
TRBJ2-1 TRBV27 NA TRBD2 CASSLGRGQRWGEQFF TGTGCCAGCAGTTTAGGGAGGGGTCAGCGATGGGGTGAGCAGTTCTTC
TRBJ2-7 TRBV7-2 NA NA CASSLGTYGEQYF TGTGCCAGCAGCCTAGGGACATATGGCGAGCAGTACTTC
TRBJ2-7 TRBV5-1 many TRBD1 CASSILGQGANEQYF TGCGCCAGCAGCATCCTTGGACAGGGGGCTAACGAGCAGTACTTC
TRBJ1-2 TRBV9 NA NA CASSVEAGRSNGGYTF TGTGCCAGCAGCGTAGAGGCAGGGAGGTCCAATGGAGGCTACACCTTC
TRBJ1-4 TRBV6-6 NA NA CASHGRVGEKLFF TGTGCCAGCCATGGGAGGGTGGGTGAAAAACTGTTTTTT
TRBJ2-3 TRBV15 NA TRBD2 CATNGRGTDTQYF TGTGCCACTAACGGGCGGGGGACAGATACGCAGTATTTT
TRBJ2-5 TRBV3-1/TRBV3-2 NA TRBD2 CASSQDGSGSHGETQYF TGTGCCAGCAGCCAAGATGGTAGCGGGAGCCATGGGGAGACCCAGTACTTC
TRBJ2-7 TRBV6-2/TRBV6-3 NA NA CASSYHRWQGPVKQYF TGTGCCAGCAGTTACCACCGTTGGCAGGGGCCTGTAAAGCAGTACTTC
TRBJ2-7 TRBV11-3 NA TRBD2 CASSSGGEQYF TGTGCCAGCAGCTCGGGGGGCGAGCAGTACTTC
TRBJ1-5 TRBV7-8 NA TRBD1 CASSLRQGRRSNQPQHF TGTGCCAGCAGCCTCCGACAGGGGAGAAGAAGCAATCAGCCCCAGCATTTT
TRBJ1-5 TRBV28 once NA CASSLSGNQPQHF TGTGCCAGCAGTTTATCAGGGAATCAGCCCCAGCATTTT
TRBJ2-3 TRBV7-9 NA TRBD2 CASSLIAGSSDTQYF TGTGCCAGCAGCCTTATAGCGGGGAGCTCAGATACGCAGTATTTT
TRBJ2-5 TRBV7-6 NA TRBD2 CASSFSTSGRVETQYF TGTGCCAGCAGCTTCTCGACTAGCGGGAGGGTAGAGACCCAGTACTTC
TRBJ2-2 TRBV3-1/TRBV3-2 NA NA CASSRGTRNTGELFF TGTGCCAGCAGCCGTGGGACACGGAACACCGGGGAGCTGTTTTTT
TRBJ2-7 TRBV12-3/TRBV12-4 NA NA CASSFSTGYQYF TGTGCCAGCAGTTTCAGCACAGGGTACCAGTACTTC
TRBJ1-3 TRBV30 NA TRBD1 CAWDRGNTIYF TGTGCCTGGGACAGGGGGAACACCATATATTTT
TRBJ2-7 TRBV7-9 few TRBD2 CASGGRTYEQYF TGTGCCAGCGGCGGGAGAACCTACGAGCAGTACTTC
TRBJ2-7 TRBV19 NA TRBD1 CASSGSARDRAREQYF TGTGCCAGTAGTGGATCCGCCCGAGACAGGGCCCGCGAGCAGTACTTC
TRBJ1-3 TRBV9 NA TRBD1 CASSSQGGRNTIYF TGTGCCAGCAGCTCCCAGGGGGGAAGAAACACCATATATTTT
TRBJ1-1 TRBV11-3 few NA CASSLTGIGRAFF TGTGCCAGCAGCTTAACAGGGATTGGGCGAGCTTTCTTT
TRBJ1-4 TRBV6-1 NA NA CASSEARGSSNEKLFF TGTGCCAGCAGTGAAGCCCGGGGGTCTTCTAATGAAAAACTGTTTTTT
TRBJ1-1 TRBV6-6 few NA CASGSMNTEAFF TGTGCCAGCGGGAGCATGAACACTGAAGCTTTCTTT
TRBJ2-1 TRBV11-2 NA TRBD1 CASSLTGGYNEQFF TGTGCCAGCAGCTTAACAGGGGGGTACAATGAGCAGTTCTTC
TRBJ2-6 TRBV28 NA TRBD1 CASSTGDHGANVLTF TGTGCCAGTTCGACAGGGGATCATGGGGCCAACGTCCTGACTTTC
TRBJ2-5 TRBV11-1 NA TRBD2 CASSPTTSDQETQYF TGTGCCAGCAGCCCAACGACTAGCGACCAAGAGACCCAGTACTTC
TRBJ1-2 TRBV28 once NA CASSLVSVSNYGYTF TGTGCCAGCAGTTTGGTGTCAGTGTCTAACTATGGCTACACCTTC
TRBJ2-1 TRBV6-2/TRBV6-3 NA TRBD2 CASSRLASYNEQFF TGTGCCAGCAGTAGACTAGCCTCCTACAATGAGCAGTTCTTC
TRBJ1-4 TRBV4-3 NA NA CASSARASNEKLFF TGCGCCAGCAGCGCCAGGGCGTCTAATGAAAAACTGTTTTTT
TRBJ2-1 TRBV7-6 NA NA CASSLGGRSYNEQFF TGTGCCAGCAGCTTAGGGGGGCGCTCCTACAATGAGCAGTTCTTC
TRBJ1-6 TRBV7-9 few NA CASSSGVSYNSPLHF TGTGCCAGCAGCTCAGGGGTATCCTATAATTCACCCCTCCACTTT
TRBJ2-1 TRBV5-1 once NA CAGSGAGGSYNEQFF TGCGCCGGGAGCGGTGCGGGTGGCTCCTACAATGAGCAGTTCTTC
TRBJ2-2 TRBV9 NA NA CASTGLNTGELFF TGTGCCTCCACAGGCTTGAACACCGGGGAGCTGTTTTTT
TRBJ2-1 TRBV3-1/TRBV3-2 NA TRBD2 CASSQRAGYNEQFF TGTGCCAGCAGCCAACGAGCGGGGTACAATGAGCAGTTCTTC
TRBJ1-5 TRBV19 few NA CASSIDYWGGSNQPQHF TGTGCCAGTAGTATAGACTACTGGGGGGGGAGCAATCAGCCCCAGCATTTT
TRBJ2-1 TRBV12-5 NA NA CASGLAYGGSYNEQFF TGTGCTAGTGGTTTGGCCTACGGGGGCTCCTACAATGAGCAGTTCTTC
TRBJ2-1 TRBV14 few NA CASSQERDSSYNEQFF TGTGCCAGCAGCCAAGAGAGAGACAGCTCCTACAATGAGCAGTTCTTC
TRBJ2-3 TRBV10-3 NA NA CAISRGSRLSTDTQYF TGTGCCATCAGCCGAGGTTCTAGACTCAGCACAGATACGCAGTATTTT
TRBJ2-5 TRBV19 NA NA CASSIDWRVSGQETQYF TGTGCCAGTAGTATAGATTGGCGGGTTAGCGGACAAGAGACCCAGTACTTC
TRBJ1-3 TRBV4-1 NA NA CASSQEGNRGNTIYF TGCGCCAGCAGCCAAGAAGGCAACAGAGGAAACACCATATATTTT
TRBJ2-2 TRBV24-1 few TRBD2 CATSDRLAPDDGTGELFF TGTGCCACCAGTGACCGACTAGCTCCGGACGATGGCACCGGGGAGCTGTTTTTT